The 3 T cell receptor beta chains listed next were all sequenced from one sample in a study of blood T cells in healthy people across ages. Alongside a J-beta primer mix, a sample-barcoded 5' primer served in a second PCR lasting roughly 7 to 11 cycles. TCRdb reprocessed the 5' RACE reads via MiXCR and lists one record per CDR3 protein. This table has some 1,800,000 distinct CDR3 sequences, about 39% appearing once. Sequenced: blood. The receptor set was obtained from a human donor in good health.

V gene TRBV10-3 combines with J gene TRBJ2-1, with D possibly TRBD1 on 6 matching bases. From germline, CDR1 is ENHRY and CDR2 SYGVKD. This CDR3 region has 14 residues. The CDR3 loop is CVTELSGEYNEQFF. DNA for the CDR3: TGTGTCACCGAGCTCTCAGGGGAATACAATGAGCAGTTCTTC.

The chain recombines TRBV3-1 with TRBJ1-2; D perhaps matches TRBD1 (5 bases). V was cut by 0 bases and J by 10 bases, with 9 bases left in between. CDR1 LGHDT and CDR2 YNNKEL come from the germline V gene (reference sequence). This CDR3 spans 12 amino acids. CDR3 sequence: CASSQDSGDYTF. CDR3 in DNA: TGTGCCAGCAGCCAAGATTCGGGGGACTACACCTTC.

About this clonotype itself: It is unclear where the CDR3 begins or ends on the DNA, so no DNA is shown, and the CDR3 is as TCRdb lists it. CDR3 loop: CSVVGGQVGEEYGYTFGSGTKCF. This chain connects TRBV29-1 to TRBJ2-5; TRBD1, the table's D call, was not compared with the DNA. Germline V CDR1 and CDR2: SQVTM, ANQGSEA. Including both end residues, the CDR3 is 23 amino acids long.